This TCR beta chain was obtained from a study of immune evolution from preneoplasia to lung adenocarcinoma. Whole-study results and caveats: Top clone frequencies peaked in normal lung, apparently declining through invasive adenocarcinoma.

Comments on this clone: Its antigen is not identified.

Produced via immunoSEQ multiplex PCR; TCRdb's table is partial and in-frame only. The sample lists roughly 5,700 clones, roughly 77% seen once, with 10% to 13% in the top ten. V was clipped by 0 bases and J by 0 bases; unmatched bases: 5. This CDR3 spans 16 amino acids. Germline values: CDR1 LGHNA, CDR2 YSLEER. This clonotype was obtained from a person between 55 and 80 years old with lung adenocarcinoma. This chain uses TRBV4-3 with TRBJ2-7; TRBD2 aligns across 7 bases. The specimen sequenced was FFPE minimally invasive lung adenocarcinoma tissue. The CDR3 here is CASSQDLGGSSYEQYF. The CDR3 DNA sequence: TGCGCCAGCAGCCAAGATCTTGGCGGGAGCTCCTACGAGCAGTACTTC.